This is a list of T cell receptor beta chains from one sample in a study of blood T cell repertoires in COVID-19. The protocol was immunoSEQ multiplex PCR, while the TCRdb copy is restricted to in-frame clones and leaves out a portion. The data contain 100,000 to 150,000 clones, around 86% of them seen just once; the ten biggest clones take up 10% to 12%. The sequenced sample was peripheral blood. The receptors shown here come from a woman between 65 and 79 years old with COVID-19, enrolled during active disease. Both conserved end residues are part of each CDR3. The D gene is left open where the match is weak. Not every row has a clone size; where given, it reads once, few, many or a size class.

clone size	D gene	V gene	J gene	CDR3 protein	CDR3 DNA
-	-	TRBV6-6	TRBJ1-3	CASRYGDTIYF	TGTGCCAGCAGGTACGGAGACACCATATATTTT
-	-	TRBV12-3/TRBV12-4	TRBJ1-5	CASSFRQYQPQHF	TGTGCCAGCAGTTTCCGACAGTATCAGCCCCAGCATTTT
-	-	TRBV11-2	TRBJ1-1	CASSSLTEAFF	TGTGCCAGCAGCTCTCTTACTGAAGCTTTCTTT
-	TRBD2	TRBV30	TRBJ2-1	CAWSQVTSGDLSSYNEQFF	TGTGCCTGGTCCCAGGTGACTAGCGGCGACTTATCCTCCTACAATGAGCAGTTCTTC
once	-	TRBV7-3	TRBJ2-3	CASSLTQDTDTQYF	TGTGCCAGCAGCTTAACACAGGACACAGATACGCAGTATTTT
-	TRBD2	TRBV27	TRBJ2-1	CASRRESGTSGGNSYNEQFF	TGTGCCAGCAGGCGGGAGTCCGGGACTAGCGGGGGTAACTCCTACAATGAGCAGTTCTTC
-	-	TRBV28	TRBJ2-7	CATAEGYEQYF	TGTGCCACAGCGGAGGGCTACGAGCAGTACTTC
-	TRBD1	TRBV28	TRBJ1-4	CASRWTGGDSAGGEKLFF	TGTGCCAGCAGGTGGACAGGGGGCGATTCGGCCGGGGGTGAAAAACTGTTTTTT
-	TRBD1	TRBV7-9	TRBJ1-5	CASSPQGAGNQPQHF	TGTGCCAGCAGCCCTCAGGGGGCTGGGAATCAGCCCCAGCATTTT
-	TRBD1	TRBV11-1	TRBJ2-5	CASSRGQGGQETQYF	TGTGCCAGCAGCCGAGGACAGGGCGGCCAAGAGACCCAGTACTTC
-	-	TRBV11-2	TRBJ2-7	CASSLDGRAHEQYF	TGTGCCAGCAGCTTAGATGGGAGAGCCCACGAGCAGTACTTC
-	-	TRBV28	TRBJ2-7	CASTPGGDRSSYEQYF	TGTGCCAGCACCCCGGGGGGGGACAGAAGCTCCTACGAGCAGTACTTC
-	-	TRBV2	TRBJ1-4	CATYREATNEKLFF	TGTGCCACCTACCGGGAGGCAACTAATGAAAAACTGTTTTTT
-	-	TRBV19	TRBJ1-5	CASSMLTGNQPQHF	TGTGCCAGTAGTATGTTGACAGGCAATCAGCCCCAGCATTTT
-	-	TRBV4-1	TRBJ1-4	CASSQEVRGASNEKLFF	TGCGCCAGCAGCCAAGAGGTCAGGGGTGCGTCTAATGAAAAACTGTTTTTT
-	TRBD1	TRBV28	TRBJ2-7	CASRLQGTPYEQYF	TGTGCCAGCAGATTACAGGGGACGCCCTACGAGCAGTACTTC
-	TRBD2	TRBV11-2	TRBJ2-1	CASRPSYPGLAGGNEQFF	TGTGCCAGCAGACCATCGTATCCGGGACTAGCGGGGGGCAATGAGCAGTTCTTC
-	-	TRBV30	TRBJ1-2	CAWSVRTATSSFYGYTF	TGTGCCTGGAGTGTACGTACCGCGACTTCATCCTTTTATGGCTACACCTTC
-	TRBD2	TRBV11-2	TRBJ2-5	CASSLTGRGKTQYF	TGTGCCAGCAGCTTAACCGGGAGGGGAAAGACCCAGTACTTC
-	-	TRBV14	TRBJ2-2	CASSQDLTGLNTGELFF	TGTGCCAGCAGCCAAGATCTTACAGGGCTGAACACCGGGGAGCTGTTTTTT
once	-	TRBV27	TRBJ2-5	CASSFTGFRVAETQYF	TGTGCCAGCAGTTTTACAGGGTTCCGGGTAGCAGAGACCCAGTACTTC
-	-	TRBV5-6	TRBJ2-7	CASSLVGRFEQYF	TGTGCCAGCAGCTTGGTTGGGAGGTTCGAGCAGTACTTC
-	TRBD1	TRBV2	TRBJ1-2	CASSEIPGQGGYTF	TGTGCCAGCAGCGAAATCCCGGGACAGGGTGGCTACACCTTC
-	-	TRBV9	TRBJ2-1	CASSVGWRAREQFF	TGTGCCAGCAGCGTAGGGTGGAGGGCCCGCGAGCAGTTCTTC
-	-	TRBV5-1	TRBJ2-1	CASSFSMGGRAQQFF	TGCGCCAGCAGCTTTTCGATGGGAGGCAGGGCGCAGCAGTTCTTC
-	TRBD1	TRBV6-1	TRBJ1-2	CASSEAAGGVFYGYTF	TGTGCCAGCAGTGAAGCGGCAGGGGGCGTCTTTTATGGCTACACCTTC
-	TRBD2	TRBV6-5	TRBJ2-7	CASSWEGGEQYF	TGTGCCAGCAGTTGGGAGGGCGGCGAGCAGTACTTC
-	TRBD1	TRBV29-1	TRBJ1-4	CSGSGGAGEKLFF	TGCAGCGGCTCAGGGGGCGCGGGTGAAAAACTGTTTTTT
-	TRBD2	TRBV24-1	TRBJ2-1	CATGGGPGNEQFF	TGTGCCACCGGCGGGGGGCCTGGGAATGAGCAGTTCTTC